This entry lists 3 T cell receptor beta chains sequenced from one sample in a study of T cells in Graves' hyperthyroidism and ophthalmopathy. There were TCR beta CDR3 regions amplified from RNA transcripts. First-round RT-PCR with HTBI primers amplified the TCR CDR3 region. From the multiplex PCR reads, TCRdb called clonotypes with MiXCR, one entry per CDR3 protein. The repertoire includes more than 600,000 distinct CDR3 sequences, 16% of them detected once, and 8.4% sits in the top ten. The sample taken for sequencing was blood. These receptor sequences come from a man aged 18 to 29 with Graves' hyperthyroidism.

Note on this clonotype: A much bigger clone sits one base away, suggesting this may be a read error. The rearrangement joins TRBV20-1 to TRBJ2-1; D not certain. V was shortened by 0 bases and J by 4 bases, with 1 base between the two germline ends. The germline V gene has CDR1 DFQATT and CDR2 SNEGSKA (reference sequence). The CDR3 runs to 11 residues. The CDR3 region has the DNA TGCAGTGCTAGAGAGTACAATGAGCAGTTCTTC. Encoded protein: CSAREYNEQFF.

The V and J genes are TRBV5-6 and TRBJ2-3; perhaps D is TRBD1 or TRBD2 (5 bases each). CDR3 length: 15 amino acids. With 1 base removed from V and 2 bases from J, the gap between germline ends came to 11 bases. Germline assignment: CDR1 SGHDT and CDR2 YYEEEE. The CDR3 sequence: CASSLSRGPTDTQYF. The CDR3 nucleotides are TGTGCCAGCAGCTTGTCGAGGGGCCCCACAGATACGCAGTATTTT.

The table lists this clonotype with a few counts. This chain joins TRBV2 and TRBJ2-5, with D possibly matching TRBD2 (7 bases). Between the trimmed V and J ends, which lost 5 bases and 5 bases, there was a span of 15 bases. The CDR3 spans 14 residues. CDR1 and CDR2 (germline): SNHLY, FYNNEI. The CDR3 reads CASSQRGGPETQYF. The DNA for the CDR3 is TGTGCCAGCAGTCAAAGGGGGGGACCTGAGACCCAGTACTTC.